This T cell receptor (beta chain) was identified during a study of response to subunit inactivated influenza vaccine. The CDR3 is made up of 19 amino acids. Trimming at V came to 5 bases and at J to 5 bases, leaving 15 bases not matched to a gene. CDR1 is SGHAT and CDR2 is FQDESV in the germline V gene (reference sequence). This clonotype was counted many times. A single record per CDR3 protein comes from TCRdb applying MiXCR to the RT-PCR reads. The sample lists approximately 480,000 distinct CDR3 sequences, about a tenth seen once, with roughly 12% in the top ten. Sequencing used PBMCs from blood, obtained 45 days after vaccination. The clonotype comes from a man in his fifties or sixties who received an inactivated influenza vaccine. The chain joins TRBV11-1 to TRBJ2-1, with TRBD2 identical over 13 bases. The CDR3 spells CASSGVGLAGYYLNNEQFF. The CDR3 region has the DNA TGTGCCAGCAGCGGAGTGGGACTAGCGGGATACTATCTCAACAATGAGCAGTTCTTC.